The clone carrying this T cell receptor beta chain has a handful of counts. This entry belongs to a study of T cell repertoires in cytomegalovirus infection. V lost 7 bases to trimming and J lost 5 bases, with 14 bases between them. The CDR3 extends over 13 amino acids. Germline loops: CDR1 MDHEN, CDR2 SYDVKM. TCRdb re-analysed the reads in MiXCR, keeping a single row per CDR3 protein. The table includes some 680,000 distinct CDR3 sequences, 35% to 40% detected once. The V and J genes are TRBV28 and TRBJ1-2; TRBD1 is a possible D gene (5 bases). Sequences were obtained from PBMCs. This sequence originates from a human donor in good health (CMV status not recorded). Some clones in this sample may be carry-over from other donors' samples. CDR3 in DNA: TGTGCCAGCACCCCGGGGGGGGGGTATGGCTACACCTTC. Translating it yields CASTPGGGYGYTF.